Described below is a single T cell receptor (beta chain) sequence and its context. The antigen is unknown. These data belong to a study of cytomegalovirus exposure and HLA in healthy donors. Germline V lookup: CDR1 MNHNY, CDR2 SVGAGI (reference sequence). CDR3 length equals 15 residues. V lost 6 bases and J 0 bases, leaving 12 bases between the germline ends. Study findings and constraints: Another analysis was done later, and it associated fewer than 20,000 TCR beta sequences with HLA alleles at 0.05 false discovery rate. Earlier analysis found most TCR beta V segments productive about 87% or about 30% of the time.

Both 60 Vbeta primers and 13 Jbeta primers went into the PCR. Authors' methods: Among the unique TCR beta chains that a later analysis counted, 80 million to 100 million in all, 9.5 million to 11 million were shared. Profiling relied on immunoSEQ multiplex PCR, and the TCRdb table lists in-frame clones only, not all of them. V and J calls and clone size come straight from that table; D and trimming were deduced from the DNA. The sample lists more than 150,000 clones, about 90% occurring once. The TCR was taken from a girl under three years old in good health and CMV-seronegative. The chain links TRBV6-6 to TRBJ2-1; no clear D gene. Sequenced: PBMCs. Here the CDR3 reads CASRPPLSSYNEQFF. CDR3 bases: TGTGCCAGCAGGCCACCTCTGAGCTCCTACAATGAGCAGTTCTTC.